This T cell receptor (beta chain) was documented in a study of OX40 agonist ivuxolimab in advanced cancers. Study summary: With a range of roughly 20 to 80, age averaged roughly 61 years, and approximately 83% were male. Study-level results: Doses of 0.1 to 3.0 mg/kg were accompanied by clonal expansion of CD4+ and CD8+ blood T cells by week 6.

The J segment lost 3 bases and the V segment lost 1 base, leaving 4 bases of the junction unmatched. Per the germline V gene, CDR1 is SGHVS and CDR2 is FNYEAQ. The CDR3 is 15 residues long. Clones were sequenced by immunoSEQ multiplex PCR, and TCRdb holds only the in-frame ones, with some missing. The sample lists around 40,000 clones, 70% to 85% occurring once. On this clone itself: Its antigen is currently unknown.

This TCR was sampled from an adult with an advanced solid tumor such as melanoma, head and neck, liver or kidney cancer. Specimen: CD4+ or CD8+ T cells sorted from blood, collected in a trial of the OX40 agonist ivuxolimab. The chain links TRBV7-6 to TRBJ2-3; 7 positions match TRBD1. The CDR3 sequence is CASSLVVTGTDTQYF. The CDR3, as DNA: TGTGCCAGCAGCTTAGTAGTGACAGGGACAGATACGCAGTATTTT.